This T cell receptor (beta chain) was sequenced in a study of blood T cell repertoires in COVID-19. Study-wide context: Collection of acute and convalescent COVID-19 samples took place in the United States, Italy and Spain. In each case, the material was cDNA or gDNA derived from T cells, B-cell-depleted T cells, or PBMCs.

As processed by the authors: Amplifying reference gene primers gave estimates of nucleated cell counts. Profiled with immunoSEQ multiplex PCR; TCRdb holds only in-frame clones, not every one. That table gives V, J and clone size, and the DNA gave D and trimming. The sample lists 200,000 to 250,000 clones, approximately 80% occurring once. The V gene lost 3 bases and the J gene lost 5 bases, with 12 bases spanning the gap. Germline V lookup: CDR1 MRHNA, CDR2 SNTAGT. The CDR3 has 14 residues. The specimen was peripheral blood. J is TRBJ2-3 and V is TRBV6-4; D call uncertain. This clonotype was obtained from a woman aged 45-65 years with acute or convalescent COVID-19. DNA for the CDR3: TGTGCCAGCAGTGAAACGACTGGCCAAGATACGCAGTATTTT. Protein sequence: CASSETTGQDTQYF.